This TCR beta chain emerged from a study of shared clonotypes between healthy human individuals. Study conclusions and caveats: Rarefaction revealed incomplete sorted-subset sequencing despite large depth.

Produced via immunoSEQ multiplex PCR; TCRdb's table is partial and in-frame only. The repertoire consists of over 1.4 million clones, with more than 95% occurring once and the leading ten covering about 1.2%. On this clone: The antigen remains unidentified.

V lost 2 bases to trimming and J lost 1 base, with 5 bases between them. The CDR3 length is 13 residues. Germline V gene sequence: CDR1 SGHAT, CDR2 FQDESV (reference sequence). The sequenced material came from naive CD4+ T cells sorted from blood. Indicated subset: CD45RA+ positively selected. The sequence was collected from a young man in good health. J is TRBJ1-2 and V is TRBV11-1; no definite D call. CDR3 protein: CASSLSDNYGYTF. The CDR3 coding sequence is TGTGCCAGCAGCTTATCGGATAACTATGGCTACACCTTC.